This TCR beta chain stems from a study of T cell changes during pregnancy in multiple sclerosis. Profiled with immunoSEQ multiplex PCR; TCRdb holds only in-frame clones, not every one. Of tens of thousands of clones listed, 90% to 95% are singletons. This clone was found a few times. The sequence was collected from a female donor in good health, enrolled as a control in a pregnancy study. Specimen: CD4+ T cells from peripheral blood mononuclear cells, collected in the third trimester of pregnancy.

CDR3 sequence reads: CASTAGVGNEQFF. The CDR3 nucleotides are TGTGCCAGCACAGCGGGGGTGGGCAATGAGCAGTTCTTC. The chain is built from TRBV2 and TRBJ2-1; 8 bases agree with TRBD2. V lost 7 bases to trimming and J lost 6 bases; unmatched junction nucleotides: 5. CDR1 is SNHLY and CDR2 is FYNNEI in the germline V gene. The CDR3 spans 13 residues.